The 24 T cell receptor beta chains presented below share a single source sample, sequenced in a study of T cells in Graves' hyperthyroidism and ophthalmopathy. Template material for amplifying TCR beta CDR3 regions consisted of RNA transcripts. The HTBI set primed first-round TCR CDR3 RT-PCR. Each CDR3 protein is one row after TCRdb ran MiXCR on the multiplex PCR reads. The sample lists about 570,000 distinct CDR3 sequences; approximately 44% were seen once. Sample: peripheral blood or thyroid tissue (not recorded which). The receptors derive from an adult woman with Graves' disease, either hyperthyroidism or ophthalmopathy (not recorded which).

V is TRBV10-3 and J is TRBJ2-5; the match to TRBD1 covers 9 bases. Per germline, CDR1 ENHRY and CDR2 SYGVKD. Trimming cost V 10 bases and J 4 bases; bases outside gene matches: 10. The CDR3 covers 14 residues. As DNA, the CDR3 is TGTGCCACGGGCCCGGGACAGGGCCGAGAGACCCAGTACTTC. Protein product: CATGPGQGRETQYF.

The sample holds many counts of this clonotype. The V call is TRBV7-2, the J call TRBJ1-2, with 9 bases aligning to TRBD1. The V gene end was trimmed by 3 bases and the J gene end by 4 bases; junction bases not matched to a gene: 9. The CDR3 is made up of 16 amino acids. CDR1 is SGHTA, CDR2 FQGNSA, per germline. The CDR3 loop is CASSLPRDRVSYGYTF. The CDR3 DNA is TGTGCCAGCAGCTTGCCCAGGGACAGGGTCTCCTATGGCTACACCTTC.

This clonotype was seen at least ten times. V and J are TRBV4-1 and TRBJ2-7; D is possibly TRBD1 (6 bases). The CDR3 totals 14 residues. The V end was cut by 4 bases, the J end by 1 base, with 11 bases between. Germline-derived CDR1 and CDR2 are MGHRA and YSYEKL. The CDR3: CASSPRTESYEQYF. CDR3 DNA sequence: TGCGCCAGCAGCCCCAGGACAGAGTCCTACGAGCAGTACTTC.

The chain carries TRBV20-1 and TRBJ2-5; D is unclear. This CDR3 is 8 amino acids long. The V gene lost 1 base and the J gene lost 9 bases, with 0 bases spanning the gap. Per germline, CDR1 DFQATT and CDR2 SNEGSKA (reference sequence). The CDR3 nucleotides are TGCAGTGCTAGAGCCCAGTACTTC. Translating gives CSARAQYF.

This clonotype showed up just a few times. One end of the junction fails to match germline, which may point to a read error. V is TRBV29-1 and J is TRBJ1-1, with D possibly matching TRBD1 (5 bases). This CDR3 has 12 residues. Germline CDR1 and CDR2: SQVTM and ANQGSEA. Here the CDR3 reads CSVGGTDTEAFF. The CDR3 nucleotides read TGCAGCGTTGGAGGGACTGACACTGAGGCTTTCTTT.

J is TRBJ1-2 and V is TRBV7-9; D is undetermined. CDR1 and CDR2 from the germline V gene are SEHNR and FQNEAQ (reference sequence). The ends were cut back, 5 bases at V and 8 bases at J, with 9 bases in the middle. The CDR3 runs to 11 residues. The CDR3 coding sequence is TGTGCCAGCAGCCCCACGACAGGCTACACCTTC. Translated, it gives CASSPTTGYTF.

The chain is built from TRBV13 and TRBJ2-7; 8 nucleotides align to TRBD2. The CDR3 runs to 13 residues. Germline CDR1 and CDR2: PRHDT and FYEKMQ (reference sequence). V trimming: 9 bases; J trimming: 1 base; junction bases outside the gene matches: 5. As DNA, the CDR3 is TGTGCCAGTACCGGGACTAGTTCCTACGAGCAGTACTTC. Translation: CASTGTSSYEQYF.

The chain is built from TRBV30 and TRBJ1-4; 7 positions agree with TRBD1. The CDR3 extends over 14 amino acids. The germline gives CDR1 GTSNPN, CDR2 SVGIG (reference sequence). V shed 5 bases and J 0 bases; nucleotides not matched to a gene: 3. Here the CDR3 reads CAWEDRATNEKLFF. CDR3 bases: TGTGCCTGGGAAGACAGGGCAACTAATGAAAAACTGTTTTTT.

Of note for this clonotype: The junction and the germline gene differ at one end; a read error may be behind it. The chain employs TRBV24-1 and TRBJ2-7; D gene uncertain. CDR1 is KGHDR and CDR2 is SFDVKD in the germline V gene. CDR3 length equals 11 residues. In nucleotides, the CDR3 is TGTGCCACCAGTAGGGCGTACGGGCAGTACTTC. Translation gives CATSRAYGQYF.

V gene TRBV2 combines with J gene TRBJ1-1; no definite D call. From germline, CDR1 is SNHLY and CDR2 FYNNEI. The CDR3 runs 13 residues. V was cut by 4 bases and J by 1 base, with 7 bases left in between. The CDR3 loop is CASSASGNTEAFF. The CDR3 nucleotides are TGTGCCAGCAGTGCCTCAGGGAACACTGAAGCTTTCTTT.

The sample holds a few counts of this clonotype. This sequence joins TRBV28 and TRBJ1-4; no definite D call. Trimming removed 5 bases from V and 3 bases from J, with 13 bases in between. This CDR3 is built from 15 residues. Germline V gene lookup returns CDR1 MDHEN and CDR2 SYDVKM. DNA of the CDR3: TGTGCCAGCAGTCCGTGGACGGAATCTAATGAAAAACTGTTTTTT. This translates into CASSPWTESNEKLFF.

To note about this clonotype: A junction boundary mismatches the germline segment, possibly from a read error. The CDR3 region has the DNA TGCGCCAGCAGCCAGGCGACCGGGGGACGAGGACCCCAGCATTTT. This translates into CASSQATGGRGPQHF. The chain combines TRBV7-2 with TRBJ1-5; D is perhaps TRBD1 (5 bases). Germline V gene sequence: CDR1 SGHTA, CDR2 FQGNSA. This CDR3 contains 15 residues.

The chain is built from TRBV10-3 and TRBJ1-5, with D tentatively TRBD1 (5 bases). The CDR3 sequence is 14 residues long. V was pared by 4 bases and J by 4 bases, with 11 bases between. Germline V gene sequence: CDR1 ENHRY, CDR2 SYGVKD. The DNA for the CDR3 is TGTGCCATCAGTGTAGGGGTGGCAAATCAGCCCCAGCATTTT. Translating gives CAISVGVANQPQHF.

This sequence joins TRBV20-1 and TRBJ1-2; tentatively, D is TRBD1 (5 bases). V lost 5 bases, J lost 7 bases, and 14 bases lay in between. The CDR3 covers 12 residues. Germline V gene sequence: CDR1 DFQATT, CDR2 SNEGSKA (reference sequence). The CDR3 DNA reads as TGCAGTGCTGCAGGGCAGCGAGGTGGCTACACCTTC. Protein product: CSAAGQRGGYTF.

This clonotype has at least ten counts. The V call is TRBV20-1, the J call TRBJ1-5, with 9 positions matching TRBD1. CDR1 and CDR2 from the germline V gene are DFQATT and SNEGSKA (reference sequence). Unmatched junction bases numbered 7, after V lost 3 bases and J lost 1 base. The CDR3 runs to 16 residues. The CDR3 nucleotides read TGCAGTGCTAGTGGACAGGGGATGGGAAGCAATCAGCCCCAGCATTTT. Protein sequence: CSASGQGMGSNQPQHF.

The rearrangement uses TRBV6-5 and TRBJ2-5; 8 bases match TRBD2. Trimming took 5 bases from V and 5 from J; bases not matched to a gene: 7. The V gene's germline CDR1 is MNHEY and CDR2 SVGAGI. This CDR3 has 14 amino acids. In DNA form, the CDR3 reads TGTGCCAGCAGTCCGGGGGGGATGATGGAGACCCAGTACTTC. Translation gives CASSPGGMMETQYF.

Note on this clonotype: At one end the junction does not follow the germline gene, possibly because of a read error. The chain recombines TRBV7-3 with TRBJ2-2; TRBD1 might be the D (5 bases). Per germline, CDR1 SGHTA and CDR2 FQGTGA. The CDR3 is 15 residues long. The CDR3 nucleotides read TGTGCCAGCTCCCTCGGGCCCAAGGACACTGGGGAGCTGTTTTTT. Protein sequence: CASSLGPKDTGELFF.

This clonotype was counted only a few times. The chain carries TRBV10-3 and TRBJ2-5, with D possibly being TRBD1 or TRBD2 (5 bases each). V dropped 2 bases and J dropped 3 bases, with 13 bases sitting between them. The CDR3 has 15 residues. CDR1 and CDR2 from the germline V gene are ENHRY and SYGVKD. In DNA form, the CDR3 reads TGTGCCATCAGTGAGGAGGGGAGTGAGGAAGAGACCCAGTACTTC. Protein: CAISEEGSEEETQYF.

About this clonotype: Just one base apart from a much larger clone, this may be a read error. The V call is TRBV7-3, the J call TRBJ1-5, with D unresolved. Germline CDR1 reads SGHTA; CDR2 reads FQGTGA. The CDR3 is 13 amino acids. Trimming cost V 10 bases and J 3 bases, with 13 bases left between them. This CDR3 is CATALVDNQPQHF. The CDR3 bases are TGTGCCACCGCACTAGTGGACAATCAGCCCCAGCATTTT.

This clonotype was observed at least ten times. The chain combines TRBV5-1 with TRBJ2-7, with 11 bases identical to TRBD2. V was clipped by 4 bases and J by 4 bases; unmatched bases: 4. CDR3 length: 14 amino acids. The germline CDR1 and CDR2 sequences are SGHRS and YFSETQ. The CDR3 loop reads CASSLAGGGYEQYF. The CDR3 coding sequence is TGCGCCAGCAGCCTAGCGGGAGGAGGTTACGAGCAGTACTTC.

V and J are TRBV29-1 and TRBJ2-7; 9 positions agree with TRBD1. Germline V gives CDR1 SQVTM, CDR2 ANQGSEA. The ends lost 8 bases at V and 5 bases at J; junction bases unmatched: 7. CDR3 length: 12 amino acids. The CDR3 DNA is TGCAGCCACGGGACAGGGAAAAACGAGCAGTACTTC. Amino acids: CSHGTGKNEQYF.

Only a few counts were recorded for this clonotype. J is TRBJ1-5 and V is TRBV20-1; TRBD1 might be the D (6 bases). This CDR3 comprises 10 residues. V was trimmed by 6 bases and J by 11 bases, leaving 11 bases between them. CDR1 and CDR2 from the germline V gene are DFQATT and SNEGSKA (reference sequence). The CDR3 sequence: CSAAGQTQHF. The DNA for the CDR3 is TGCAGTGCGGCAGGACAGACCCAGCATTTT.

V usage is TRBV20-1 and J usage is TRBJ2-7, with 7 nucleotides matching TRBD2. The trim removed 5 bases at V and 2 bases at J, leaving 9 bases unmatched. Germline V gene data show CDR1 as DFQATT and CDR2 as SNEGSKA (reference sequence). The CDR3 covers 14 residues. The CDR3 nucleotides read TGCAGTGCTGCCGGGACTACTGATACCTACGAGCAGTACTTC. This sequence encodes CSAAGTTDTYEQYF.

This chain's CDR3 is CASSPTPETYNEQFF. DNA for the CDR3: TGTGCCAGCAGTCCTACGCCCGAGACCTACAATGAGCAGTTCTTC. The chain links TRBV6-4 to TRBJ2-1; D is ambiguous. This CDR3 contains 15 residues. Per germline, CDR1 MRHNA and CDR2 SNTAGT. The V and J ends lost 5 bases and 2 bases respectively, with 13 bases between them.